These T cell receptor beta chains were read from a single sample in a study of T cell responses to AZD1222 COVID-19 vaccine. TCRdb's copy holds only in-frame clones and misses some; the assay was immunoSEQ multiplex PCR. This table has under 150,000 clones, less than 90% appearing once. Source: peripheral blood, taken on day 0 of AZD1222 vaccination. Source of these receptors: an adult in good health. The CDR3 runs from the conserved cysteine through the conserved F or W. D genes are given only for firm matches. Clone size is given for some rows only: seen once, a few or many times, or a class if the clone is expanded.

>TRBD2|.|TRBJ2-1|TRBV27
TGTGCCAGCAGTTTAGACTGGCTAGCGGGAGGGCCAAATGAGCAGTTCTTC
CASSLDWLAGGPNEQFF
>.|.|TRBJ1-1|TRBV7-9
TGTGCCAGCAGCCCCGAGACAGGAAACACTGAAGCTTTCTTT
CASSPETGNTEAFF
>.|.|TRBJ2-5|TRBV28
TGTGCCAGCTGTTTATATGCTGGACAGCCTGCCCAAGAGACCCAGTACTTC
CASCLYAGQPAQETQYF
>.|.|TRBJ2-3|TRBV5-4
TGTGCCAGCAGCTTGGGGAGCGTCGCAGATACGCAGTATTTT
CASSLGSVADTQYF
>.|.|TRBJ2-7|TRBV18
TGTGCCAGCTCAATAAGCAGGGGTTCCTACGAGCAGTACTTC
CASSISRGSYEQYF
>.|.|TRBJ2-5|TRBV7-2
TGTGCCAGCATGGAACGTGGTGGGCGATGGGAGACCCAGTACTTC
CASMERGGRWETQYF
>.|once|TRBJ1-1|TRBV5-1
TGCGCCAGCAGCTTGGGGCAGGGGTGGTTGGGCACTGAAGCTTTCTTT
CASSLGQGWLGTEAFF
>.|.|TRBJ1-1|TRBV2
TGTGCCAGCAGTCAACAACAGAACACTGAAGCTTTCTTT
CASSQQQNTEAFF
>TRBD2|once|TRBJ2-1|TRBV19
TGTGCCAGTAGTCCGGGACTAGCGGAGCAGTTCTTC
CASSPGLAEQFF
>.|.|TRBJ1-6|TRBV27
TGTGCCAGCAGGGGGAGCTCCTATAATTCACCCCTCCACTTT
CASRGSSYNSPLHF
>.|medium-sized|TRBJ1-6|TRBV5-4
TGTGCCAGCAGCGCCGGGACCGAGACACCCCTCCACTTT
CASSAGTETPLHF
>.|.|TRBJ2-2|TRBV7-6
TGTGCCAGCAGCTTAGAGAACAGGCTAGCGATGGCCGGGGAGCTGTTTTTT
CASSLENRLAMAGELFF
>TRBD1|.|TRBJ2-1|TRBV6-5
TGTGCCAGCAGAAAGACAGGGGGCGACGAGCAGTTCTTC
CASRKTGGDEQFF
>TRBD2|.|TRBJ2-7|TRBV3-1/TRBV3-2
TGTGCCAGCGGGATCGGGGGGGCGCAGTACGAGCAGTACTTC
CASGIGGAQYEQYF
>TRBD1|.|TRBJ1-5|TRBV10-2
TGCGCCAGCACTGGTGACAGGGCGAGCAATCAGCCCCAGCATTTT
CASTGDRASNQPQHF
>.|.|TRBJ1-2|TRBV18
TGTGCCAGCTCACCCACTCAATTAGGGGCGGATGGCTACACCTTC
CASSPTQLGADGYTF
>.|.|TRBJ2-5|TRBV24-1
TGTGCCACCAGTTCGAGCGGCCAGGAGACCCAGTACTTC
CATSSSGQETQYF
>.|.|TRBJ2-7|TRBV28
TGTGCCAGCGGCCAAGTTAAAGCGGAGCAGTACTTC
CASGQVKAEQYF
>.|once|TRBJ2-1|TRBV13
TGTGCCAGCAGCTCCGGGGAGAGAGGGTTAGGGCCCTCTTCCTACAATGAGCAGTTCTTC
CASSSGERGLGPSSYNEQFF
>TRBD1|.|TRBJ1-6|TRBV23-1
TGCGCCAGCAGGTGGACAGGGCTTAATAATTCACCCCTCCACTTT
CASRWTGLNNSPLHF
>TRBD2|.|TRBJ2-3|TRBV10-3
TGTGCCATCACTAACCTAGCGGGGGCCCTAGGAGGTAGCACAGATACGCAGTATTTT
CAITNLAGALGGSTDTQYF
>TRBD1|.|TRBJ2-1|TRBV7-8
TGTGCCAGCAGCTGGGACAGGGTAACCTACAATGAGCAGTTCTTC
CASSWDRVTYNEQFF
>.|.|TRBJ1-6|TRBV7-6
TGTGCCAGCAGCTTAGCGGCAGGGGAAAATAATTCACCCCTCCACTTT
CASSLAAGENNSPLHF
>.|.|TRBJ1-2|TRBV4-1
TGCGCCAGCAGCCAAGTACAGGACGGCTCACTAAATGGCTACACCTTC
CASSQVQDGSLNGYTF
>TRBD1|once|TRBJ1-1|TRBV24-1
TGTGCCACCAGTGATCCCCAGGGACAGGGGGAAATAGTCACTGAAGCTTTCTTT
CATSDPQGQGEIVTEAFF
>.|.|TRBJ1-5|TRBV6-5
TGTGCCAGCTCAAGGGGAAATCAGCCCCAGCATTTT
CASSRGNQPQHF
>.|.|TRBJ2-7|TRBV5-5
TGTGCCAGCAGCTTGGTCAAACGGAACTCCTACGAGCAGTACTTC
CASSLVKRNSYEQYF
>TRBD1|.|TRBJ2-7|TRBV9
TGTGCCAGCAGCGTAGAGGGGCAGGGGGCTTACGAGCAGTACTTC
CASSVEGQGAYEQYF
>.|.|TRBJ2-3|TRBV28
TGTGCCAGCAGTTTAGATGGGGCGGGGGATACGCAGTATTTT
CASSLDGAGDTQYF
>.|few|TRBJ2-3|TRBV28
TGTGCCAGCAGAACTACCTTCGTAAAGCCCACAGATACGCAGTATTTT
CASRTTFVKPTDTQYF
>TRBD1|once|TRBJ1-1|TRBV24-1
TGTGCCACCAGTGCCGGCGGACAGGTTGATGAAGCTTTCTTT
CATSAGGQVDEAFF
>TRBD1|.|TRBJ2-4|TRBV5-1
TGCGCCAGCAGCTCGGGACAGGGGGCGCCCAGCATTCAGTACTTC
CASSSGQGAPSIQYF
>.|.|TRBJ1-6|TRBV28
TGTGCCAGCAGTTTAAACTCAGTGATCCGGGGTTCACCCCTCCACTTT
CASSLNSVIRGSPLHF
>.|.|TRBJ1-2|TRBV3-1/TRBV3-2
TGTGCCAGCAGCCAAACCTTACAGGGTGGAGGTGGCTACACCTTC
CASSQTLQGGGGYTF
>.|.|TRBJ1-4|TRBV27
TGTGCCAGCAGTTTACGTCTCTACGGCCCAACTAATGAAAAACTGTTTTTT
CASSLRLYGPTNEKLFF
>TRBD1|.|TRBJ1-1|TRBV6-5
TGTGCCAGCAGTCTCCGACAGGGATCCACTGAAGCTTTCTTT
CASSLRQGSTEAFF